The entry below gives a single TCR beta chain sequence along with its context. This entry comes from a study of cytomegalovirus exposure and HLA in healthy donors. Primers for the PCR totalled 60 Vbeta and 13 Jbeta. The data were produced by immunoSEQ multiplex PCR, yet TCRdb's version contains in-frame clones alone and is incomplete. The sample includes roughly 120,000 clones, approximately 78% of them seen just once. After removal of 9 bases from V and 1 base from J, the junction contained 5 bases not matched to a gene. In germline, CDR1 is SGHTA, CDR2 FQGNSA. The CDR3 consists of 14 residues. The chain links TRBV7-2 to TRBJ1-3; the match to TRBD1 covers 8 bases. The sample consisted of PBMCs. The source is a man aged 40-49 years in good health and CMV-seronegative. The CDR3 loop reads CASVQGGSGNTIYF. DNA of the CDR3: TGTGCCAGTGTACAGGGGGGGTCTGGAAACACCATATATTTT. Full variable domain (missing parts from reference TRBV7-2 and TRBJ1-3): GAGVSQSPSNKVTEKGKDVELRCDPISGHTALYWYRQSLGQGLEFLIYFQGNSAPDKSGLPSDRFSAERTGGSVSTLTIQRTQQEDSAVYLCASVQGGSGNTIYFGEGSWLTVV.